Listed here are 18 T cell receptor beta chains from one sample, sequenced in a study of T cells in Graves' hyperthyroidism and ophthalmopathy. RNA transcripts were the template for amplifying TCR beta CDR3 regions. An initial round of RT-PCR targeting the TCR CDR3 relied on the HTBI primer set. TCRdb re-called the multiplex PCR reads with MiXCR, one entry per CDR3 protein. The sample has over 550,000 distinct CDR3 sequences, about a sixth seen once. The material sequenced was blood. The receptors were sampled from a woman aged 18-30 years with Graves' hyperthyroidism.

CDR3 loop: CASSFMEVASGSYEQYF. CDR3 nucleotide sequence: TGTGCCAGCAGCTTCATGGAGGTAGCTTCAGGGTCTTACGAGCAGTACTTC. V is TRBV7-6 and J is TRBJ2-7; D tentatively fits TRBD1 or TRBD2 (5 bases each). The V gene's germline CDR1 is SGHVS and CDR2 FNYEAQ. The CDR3 is 17 residues long. V was pared by 3 bases and J by 4 bases, with 22 bases between.

In this sample, this clonotype turned up a few times. The chain has TRBV29-1 and TRBJ1-2, with D possibly TRBD1 on 5 matching bases. V lost 4 bases and J 4 bases, leaving 13 bases between the germline ends. Germline loops: CDR1 SQVTM, CDR2 ANQGSEA. The CDR3 sequence is 13 residues long. CDR3 residues: CSVGGREVYGYTF. The CDR3 bases are TGCAGCGTTGGCGGCAGGGAGGTCTATGGCTACACCTTC.

This clonotype was picked up a small number of times. The chain has TRBV11-3 and TRBJ2-1; D unresolved. Per the germline V gene, CDR1 is SGHNT and CDR2 is YENEEA. The CDR3 has 12 residues. V was pared by 4 bases and J by 10 bases, with 11 bases between. The CDR3 DNA is TGTGCCAGCAGCTCCCGGGTCGGGGAGCAGTTCTTC. This translates into CASSSRVGEQFF.

In this sample, this clonotype turned up once. This chain uses TRBV7-3 with TRBJ2-6, with D uncertain. CDR1 and CDR2 (germline): SGHTA, FQGTGA. V gave up 5 bases and J gave up 0 bases, with 14 bases separating them. CDR3 length: 17 residues. Written as DNA, the CDR3 is TGTGCCAGCAGCCCCATATGGGGTAGCTCTGGGGCCAACGTCCTGACTTTC. This encodes CASSPIWGSSGANVLTF. Together with reference TRBV7-3 and TRBJ2-6, the CDR3 gives the full variable domain: GAGVSQTPSNKVTEKGKYVELRCDPISGHTALYWYRQSLGQGPEFLIYFQGTGAADDSGLPNDRFFAVRPEGSVSTLKIQRTERGDSAVYLCASSPIWGSSGANVLTFGAGSRLTVL.

This clonotype was recorded only once. Since a much larger clone is just one base distant, this may be a read error. The rearrangement uses TRBV20-1 and TRBJ1-4; 11 bases agree with TRBD1. The CDR3 sequence is 15 residues long. The V gene's germline CDR1 is DFQATT and CDR2 SNEGSKA (reference sequence). CDR3 region: CSARVGGTGGENLFF. The CDR3 DNA follows: TGCAGTGCTAGAGTTGGAGGGACAGGGGGTGAAAACCTGTTTTTT.

This clonotype was detected many times. This chain uses TRBV6-5 with TRBJ1-1; D uncertain. CDR3 size: 13 residues. V lost 2 bases and J lost 1, with 5 bases in between. CDR1 MNHEY and CDR2 SVGAGI come from the germline V gene. The CDR3 nucleotides are TGTGCCAGCAGTTACATACGGAACACTGAAGCTTTCTTT. Its translation: CASSYIRNTEAFF.

The CDR3 sequence is CSARDLRTSGGSIAKNIQYF. DNA of the CDR3: TGCAGTGCTAGAGACCTGCGGACTAGCGGGGGGAGTATAGCCAAAAACATTCAGTACTTC. J is TRBJ2-4 and V is TRBV20-1; 14 nucleotides agree with TRBD2. There are 20 residues in the CDR3. Trimming removed 0 bases from V and 0 bases from J; junction bases left unmatched: 10. Germline CDR1 and CDR2: DFQATT and SNEGSKA (reference sequence).

This rearrangement joins TRBV18 to TRBJ1-1, with D hard to call. The V gene's germline CDR1 is KGHSH and CDR2 LQKENI. This CDR3 has 15 residues. Between the trimmed V and J ends, which lost 2 bases and 0 bases, there was a span of 10 bases. The CDR3 region is CASSPSAGLNTEAFF. For the CDR3, the DNA is TGTGCCAGCTCACCATCAGCCGGACTGAACACTGAAGCTTTCTTT.

This clonotype was observed a handful of times. The genes are TRBV20-1 and TRBJ2-5; 11 positions agree with TRBD1. The V gene end was trimmed by 3 bases and the J gene end by 5 bases; junction bases not matched to a gene: 5. The germline V gene encodes CDR1 DFQATT and CDR2 SNEGSKA (reference sequence). CDR3 length: 14 amino acids. CDR3 residues: CSASGTGGRETQYF. The CDR3 DNA reads as TGCAGTGCTAGTGGGACAGGGGGACGGGAGACCCAGTACTTC.

The chain combines TRBV19 with TRBJ1-4; TRBD1 matches 9 bases. Trimming took 6 bases from V and 8 from J; bases not matched to a gene: 10. Germline V gene lookup returns CDR1 LNHDA and CDR2 SQIVND (reference sequence). The CDR3 sequence is 15 residues long. CDR3 loop: CASSPTGTGTEKLFF. The CDR3 region has the DNA TGTGCCAGTAGCCCGACCGGGACAGGGACCGAAAAACTGTTTTTT.

This clonotype was counted between two and nine times. The chain uses TRBV6-2 or TRBV6-3 and TRBJ2-1; no clear D. Trimming stripped 2 bases from V and 3 bases from J, with 11 bases between. The CDR3 runs 15 residues. The germline V gene has CDR1 MNHEY and CDR2 SVGEGT. This CDR3 is CASSYGVAFYNEQFF. CDR3 nucleotide sequence: TGTGCCAGCAGTTACGGAGTAGCTTTCTACAATGAGCAGTTCTTC.

This clonotype was seen more than once but under ten times. The J gene is TRBJ2-7, the V gene TRBV6-1; the D gene is possibly TRBD2 (6 bases). V lost 6 bases, J lost 5 bases, and 17 bases lay in between. From germline, CDR1 is MNHNS and CDR2 SASEGT. The CDR3 loop spans 14 amino acids. This CDR3 is CASRSHGLFNEQYF. In nucleotides, the CDR3 is TGTGCCAGCAGGTCTCATGGACTATTTAACGAGCAGTACTTC.

This clonotype was found many times. This sequence joins TRBV11-1 and TRBJ2-3; 11 bases are a match to TRBD2. Germline lookup yields CDR1 SGHAT and CDR2 FQDESV (reference sequence). After removal of 6 bases from V and 4 bases from J, the junction contained 6 bases not matched to a gene. The CDR3 extends over 15 amino acids. In DNA, the CDR3 is TGTGCCAGCAGGCCGACTAGCGGGACGGCAGATACGCAGTATTTT. It codes for CASRPTSGTADTQYF.

The genes are TRBV7-2 and TRBJ2-5; either TRBD1 or TRBD2 may supply D (6 bases each). The V end lost 1 base, the J end lost 4 bases, and 13 bases lay between the germline ends. The germline V gene has CDR1 SGHTA and CDR2 FQGNSA. This CDR3 comprises 15 residues. The CDR3 region has the DNA TGTGCCAGCAGCTTAGGGGGGGCGATTGGAGAGACCCAGTACTTC. It translates to CASSLGGAIGETQYF.

This clonotype appeared many times. The chain employs TRBV7-2 and TRBJ2-3; D gene ambiguous. CDR3 size: 14 residues. CDR1 and CDR2 (germline): SGHTA, FQGNSA. Trimming cost V 4 bases and J 3 bases, with 11 bases left between them. The CDR3: CASSWGRSTDTQYF. The CDR3 region has the DNA TGTGCCAGCAGCTGGGGTCGGTCAACAGATACGCAGTATTTT.

This clonotype was recorded many times. The chain recombines TRBV12-3 or TRBV12-4 with TRBJ2-1; 8 bases map to TRBD1. The J segment lost 8 bases and the V segment lost 4 bases, leaving 7 bases of the junction unmatched. The CDR3 loop spans 14 amino acids. CDR3 protein: CASSSDRAVDEQFF. The DNA of the CDR3 is TGTGCCAGCAGTTCGGACAGGGCCGTGGATGAGCAGTTCTTC.

Many counts were recorded for this clonotype. This chain uses TRBV20-1 with TRBJ1-5; no definite D call. The CDR3 length is 14 residues. Germline V CDR1 and CDR2: DFQATT, SNEGSKA (reference sequence). The V and J ends lost 0 bases and 3 bases respectively, with 9 bases between them. The DNA for the CDR3 is TGCAGTGCTAGAGAGCCAGCGCCCAATCAGCCCCAGCATTTT. Its translation: CSAREPAPNQPQHF.

The chain joins TRBV6-2 or TRBV6-3 to TRBJ1-2; D is uncertain. Germline CDR1 MNHEY, CDR2 SVGEGT. V was pared by 0 bases and J by 1 base, with 9 bases between. The CDR3 spans 15 residues. CDR3 sequence reads: CASSYSIARNYGYTF. The DNA of the CDR3 is TGTGCCAGCAGTTACTCGATTGCCCGTAACTATGGCTACACCTTC.